The present TCR beta chain was sequenced within a study of T cells in Graves' hyperthyroidism and ophthalmopathy. The CDR3 regions of TCR beta were amplified from RNA transcripts. TCR CDR3 underwent first-round RT-PCR with the HTBI primer set. TCRdb reanalysed the multiplex PCR reads using MiXCR and keeps one entry per CDR3 protein. Of approximately 34,000 distinct CDR3 sequences listed, about 53% are singletons. Trimming at V came to 4 bases and at J to 4 bases, leaving 6 bases not matched to a gene. Germline V gives CDR1 LNHNV, CDR2 YYDKDF (reference sequence). This CDR3 region has 15 residues. This clonotype was detected only once.

Sequenced sample: blood. The sequence came from a woman between 40 and 55 years old with Graves' ophthalmopathy. The rearrangement uses TRBV15 and TRBJ1-4; 7 bases are shared with TRBD1. The CDR3 region is CATSKLGQRNEKLFF. CDR3 sequence (DNA): TGTGCCACCAGCAAATTGGGACAGCGTAATGAAAAACTGTTTTTT.